Following are 8 T cell receptor beta chains from one sample sequenced in a study of T cell responses to AZD1222 COVID-19 vaccine. Only in-frame clones appear in the TCRdb table, and some are missing; sequencing was by immunoSEQ multiplex PCR. Of 100,000 to 150,000 clones listed, 90% are singletons. The specimen was peripheral blood, collected on day 0 of MenACWY control vaccination. These receptors came from an adult in good health.

V is TRBV6-1 and J is TRBJ1-1, with a tentative D call TRBD1 (6 bases). Germline lookup yields CDR1 MNHNS and CDR2 SASEGT. Trimming stripped 1 base from V and 7 bases from J, with 16 bases between. CDR3 size: 15 residues. CDR3 residues: CASSEEGGWLVEAFF. The CDR3 coding sequence is TGTGCCAGCAGTGAAGAAGGGGGGTGGTTGGTTGAAGCTTTCTTT.

The chain employs TRBV18 and TRBJ2-1, with TRBD1 matching 9 bases. The CDR3 totals 16 residues. Per the germline V gene, CDR1 is KGHSH and CDR2 is LQKENI. The J segment lost 2 bases and the V segment lost 2 bases, leaving 4 bases of the junction unmatched. Here the CDR3 reads CASSPGTGLTYNEQFF. CDR3 coding DNA: TGTGCCAGCTCACCAGGGACAGGGTTAACCTACAATGAGCAGTTCTTC.

The rearrangement joins TRBV24-1 to TRBJ1-3, with 7 bases lining up with TRBD1. The germline CDR1 and CDR2 sequences are KGHDR and SFDVKD. CDR3 length equals 16 residues. Trimming cost V 2 bases and J 4 bases; bases outside gene matches: 7. The CDR3 protein is CATSDSRPGQGNTIYF. In nucleotides, the CDR3 is TGTGCCACCAGTGATTCCAGACCGGGACAGGGAAACACCATATATTTT.

This clone has only a few counts. The chain recombines TRBV5-8 with TRBJ2-7; TRBD1 is a possible D gene (6 bases). CDR1 SGHTS and CDR2 YDEGEE come from the germline V gene. V was trimmed by 3 bases and J by 2 bases, leaving 18 bases between them. The CDR3 loop spans 16 amino acids. This chain's CDR3 is CASSSAGQRHPYEQYV. The CDR3 nucleotides are TGTGCCAGCAGCTCGGCCGGACAGCGCCACCCCTACGAGCAGTACGTC.

The rearrangement links TRBV25-1 to TRBJ2-1, with D unclear. From germline, CDR1 is MGHDK and CDR2 SYGVNS. There are 13 residues in the CDR3. V dropped 3 bases and J dropped 7 bases, with 10 bases sitting between them. In DNA form, the CDR3 reads TGTGCCAGCAGTGACCCCAATGGGAATGAGCAGTTCTTC. Encoded protein: CASSDPNGNEQFF.

J is TRBJ2-1 and V is TRBV2; 8 nucleotides line up with TRBD2. The CDR3 sequence is 16 residues long. Trimming removed 3 bases from V and 3 bases from J; junction bases left unmatched: 7. Germline V gene data show CDR1 as SNHLY and CDR2 as FYNNEI. The CDR3 sequence: CASSDLLADNYNEQFF. The CDR3 region has the DNA TGTGCCAGCAGTGATTTACTAGCGGACAACTACAATGAGCAGTTCTTC.

This clone was detected once. The chain has TRBV7-5 and TRBJ1-1. TRBV7-5 is a recognized pseudogene. The CDR3 runs 15 residues. The CDR3 here is CVRSLAGVLWTEAFF. The CDR3 nucleotides read TGTGTCAGAAGCTTAGCGGGGGTTTTATGGACTGAAGCTTTCTTT.

J is TRBJ1-5 and V is TRBV2; perhaps TRBD1 as D (5 bases). Germline CDR1 is SNHLY and CDR2 is FYNNEI. The CDR3 covers 13 residues. Between the trimmed V and J ends, which lost 8 bases and 4 bases, there was a span of 12 bases. CDR3 in DNA: TGTGCCAGCGCGCAGGGTCTGAATCAGCCCCAGCATTTT. It translates to CASAQGLNQPQHF.